One and the same sample provided the 23 T cell receptor beta chains below, sequenced in a study of identifying expanded T cells in peripheral blood. Produced via immunoSEQ multiplex PCR; TCRdb's table is partial and in-frame only. Altogether about 100,000 clones are present, 87% being singletons, with the ten largest covering 17%. Material: blood. The receptors shown here come from a person aged 18-69 years in good health.

This rearrangement joins TRBV6-4 to TRBJ1-1; TRBD1 matches at 7 bases. Looked up from germline, CDR1 is MRHNA and CDR2 is SNTAGT. The J segment lost 4 bases and the V segment lost 5 bases, leaving 4 bases of the junction unmatched. The CDR3 spans 13 residues. CDR3 residues: CASSNHRGTEAFF. In nucleotides, the CDR3 is TGTGCCAGCAGTAACCACAGGGGCACTGAAGCTTTCTTT.

This clone appeared a single time. The chain couples TRBV27 to TRBJ2-7; TRBD1 might be the D (5 bases). Germline CDR1 MNHEY, CDR2 SMNVEV (reference sequence). V was pared by 4 bases and J by 2 bases, with 18 bases between. This CDR3 has 16 residues. The DNA for the CDR3 is TGTGCCAGCAGTTCCTCCACAGGCCGGAGTGCCTACGAGCAGTACTTC. Its protein product is CASSSSTGRSAYEQYF.

The table lists this clone with a few counts. The CDR3 DNA reads TGCAGTGCTAGAACAGGTGCCGAGCAGTACTTC. Its protein is CSARTGAEQYF. The chain recombines TRBV20-1 with TRBJ2-7, with TRBD1 as a possible D gene (5 bases). The V and J ends lost 2 bases and 6 bases respectively, with 8 bases between them. Germline CDR1 DFQATT, CDR2 SNEGSKA (reference sequence). This CDR3 has 11 amino acids.

The V call is TRBV7-2, the J call TRBJ2-1, with D perhaps TRBD2 (5 bases). The CDR3 totals 12 residues. The germline gives CDR1 SGHTA, CDR2 FQGNSA. The germline V and J ends were trimmed by 1 base and 10 bases, with 8 bases remaining between them. CDR3 DNA: TGTGCCAGCAGCTTAGTTTCGGGGGAGCAGTTCTTC. Translated: CASSLVSGEQFF.

The chain employs TRBV10-3 and TRBJ2-3, with D possibly TRBD2 on 7 matching bases. The CDR3 totals 13 residues. CDR1 is ENHRY and CDR2 is SYGVKD in the germline V gene. The V end was cut by 11 bases, the J end by 4 bases, with 16 bases between. This CDR3 reads CALGGPNSDTQYF. CDR3 bases: TGTGCCCTGGGGGGGCCGAACTCAGATACGCAGTATTTT.

The chain has TRBV13 and TRBJ1-1; 9 nucleotides match TRBD1. Germline V gene data show CDR1 as PRHDT and CDR2 as FYEKMQ (reference sequence). V gave up 5 bases and J gave up 1 base; unmatched junction bases: 14. The CDR3 runs to 18 residues. The CDR3 loop is CASSTLATGGEWNTEAFF. The CDR3 nucleotides read TGTGCCAGCAGCACCCTTGCTACAGGGGGCGAGTGGAACACTGAAGCTTTCTTT.

Concerning this clone: Other DNA variants within this sample encode the same CDR3. The chain combines TRBV30 with TRBJ2-7; D is perhaps TRBD1 (6 bases). Trimming stripped 0 bases from V and 4 bases from J, with 7 bases between. Germline V CDR1 and CDR2: GTSNPN, SVGIG (reference sequence). There are 12 residues in the CDR3. The CDR3 here is CAWSVQGYEQYF. The DNA for the CDR3 is TGTGCCTGGAGTGTACAGGGATACGAGCAGTACTTC.

The rearrangement links TRBV10-2 to TRBJ2-7, with a tentative D call TRBD2 (5 bases). CDR3 size: 14 residues. V was shortened by 5 bases and J by 11 bases, with 22 bases between the two germline ends. The germline CDR1 and CDR2 sequences are WSHSY and SAAADI. This CDR3 reads CASSPQSGTPGEYF. CDR3 DNA: TGCGCCAGCAGTCCACAATCCGGCACCCCCGGGGAGTACTTC.

The genes are TRBV5-5 and TRBJ1-6; the D is unclear. The germline V gene encodes CDR1 SGHKS and CDR2 YYEKEE (reference sequence). Between the trimmed V and J ends, which lost 0 bases and 7 bases, there was a span of 11 bases. The CDR3 is made up of 15 amino acids. The CDR3 loop reads CASSLEYGQNSPLHF. As DNA, the CDR3 is TGTGCCAGCAGCTTGGAATATGGCCAAAATTCACCCCTCCACTTT.

The chain employs TRBV9 and TRBJ1-1; 8 bases are shared with TRBD1. The V gene's germline CDR1 is SGDLS and CDR2 YYNGEE. The CDR3 consists of 14 residues. Germline trimming cut 5 bases from V and 2 bases from J; bases unmatched to any gene: 5. In DNA, the CDR3 is TGTGCCAGCAGTCCGGGACAGGTAAACACTGAAGCTTTCTTT. It is translated as CASSPGQVNTEAFF.

The rearrangement links TRBV7-2 to TRBJ1-3; 7 bases match TRBD1. J lost 2 bases, V lost 5 bases, and 12 bases had no gene match. CDR3 length: 17 residues. CDR1 is SGHTA, CDR2 FQGNSA, per germline. The DNA for the CDR3 is TGTGCCAGCAGCCTCCAGGGGGGGCGCGGAGCTGGAAACACCATATATTTT. Translation: CASSLQGGRGAGNTIYF. Based on the CDR3 plus reference TRBV7-2 and TRBJ1-3, the full variable domain is GAGVSQSPSNKVTEKGKDVELRCDPISGHTALYWYRQSLGQGLEFLIYFQGNSAPDKSGLPSDRFSAERTGGSVSTLTIQRTQQEDSAVYLCASSLQGGRGAGNTIYFGEGSWLTVV.

The J gene is TRBJ2-7, the V gene TRBV7-2; TRBD1 is a possible D gene (6 bases). The CDR3 loop spans 13 amino acids. Trimming took 5 bases from V and 4 from J, leaving 12 bases between them. Per the germline V gene, CDR1 is SGHTA and CDR2 is FQGNSA. For the CDR3, the DNA is TGTGCCAGCAGCGAACGGACAGCTTACGAGCAGTACTTC. Translated: CASSERTAYEQYF.

The chain couples TRBV1 to TRBJ2-7; the table's D call, TRBD2, was not checked against the DNA. TRBV1 is a pseudogene. This CDR3 spans 12 amino acids. CDR3 sequence: CTSSPRVGGKYF. The CDR3 nucleotides read TGCACCAGCAGCCCGAGGGTGGGAGGTAAGTACTTC.

This chain joins TRBV5-4 and TRBJ1-1; no clear D gene. This CDR3 comprises 15 residues. The ends were cut back, 0 bases at V and 1 base at J, with 10 bases in the middle. In germline, CDR1 is SGHNT, CDR2 YYREEE (reference sequence). CDR3 protein: CASSLGGIPNTEAFF. The DNA of the CDR3 is TGTGCCAGCAGCTTGGGTGGCATACCGAACACTGAAGCTTTCTTT. The whole variable domain, remainder taken from reference TRBV5-4 and TRBJ1-1, is ETGVTQSPTHLIKTRGQQVTLRCSSQSGHNTVSWYQQALGQGPQFIFQYYREEENGRGNFPPRFSGLQFPNYSSELNVNALELDDSALYLCASSLGGIPNTEAFFGQGTRLTVV.

V is TRBV5-6 and J is TRBJ1-2; no reliable D call. CDR3 length: 13 amino acids. V was cut by 2 bases and J by 2 bases, with 7 bases left in between. The germline V gene has CDR1 SGHDT and CDR2 YYEEEE. The CDR3 nucleotides read TGTGCCAGCAGCTTTTCTTCGAACTATGGCTACACCTTC. This codes for CASSFSSNYGYTF.

The V and J genes are TRBV5-1 and TRBJ2-5, with a weak D call TRBD1 (5 bases). Germline V gives CDR1 SGHRS, CDR2 YFSETQ. V was trimmed by 0 bases and J by 4 bases, leaving 10 bases between them. The CDR3 has 14 residues. CDR3 sequence (DNA): TGCGCCAGCAGCTTGGGCAGGGATGGAGAGACCCAGTACTTC. Amino acid sequence: CASSLGRDGETQYF.

This clone was detected once. The chain combines TRBV7-2 with TRBJ2-2; D gene uncertain. V lost 1 base and J 6 bases, leaving 6 bases between the germline ends. This CDR3 has 13 residues. The V gene's germline CDR1 is SGHTA and CDR2 FQGNSA. CDR3 residues: CASSLVSSGELFF. CDR3 nucleotide sequence: TGTGCCAGCAGCTTAGTGAGCTCCGGGGAGCTGTTTTTT.

Comments on this clone: The sample holds other DNA sequences that translate to the same CDR3. This sequence joins TRBV7-2 and TRBJ1-1; D is perhaps TRBD1 (5 bases). Germline values: CDR1 SGHTA, CDR2 FQGNSA. Trimming took off 5 bases at V and 6 bases at J, with 16 bases between the two ends. The CDR3 covers 14 residues. The DNA for the CDR3 is TGTGCCAGCAGCCAAGGGGCCAGTCGTGCTGAAGCTTTCTTT. Its translation is CASSQGASRAEAFF. Full variable domain (rest looked up from reference TRBV7-2 and TRBJ1-1): GAGVSQSPSNKVTEKGKDVELRCDPISGHTALYWYRQSLGQGLEFLIYFQGNSAPDKSGLPSDRFSAERTGGSVSTLTIQRTQQEDSAVYLCASSQGASRAEAFFGQGTRLTVV.

The chain is built from TRBV2 and TRBJ2-1; unclear D gene. The CDR3 runs 12 residues. In germline, CDR1 is SNHLY, CDR2 FYNNEI. Trimming pared 6 bases from V and 10 bases from J, leaving 13 bases between. CDR3 bases: TGTGCCAGCAGCTACGGACGTAACGAGCAGTTCTTC. The encoded protein is CASSYGRNEQFF.

V usage is TRBV21-1 and J usage is TRBJ1-4. TRBV21-1 is shown as a pseudogene. The CDR3 contains 15 residues. Here the CDR3 DNA reads TGTGCCAGCAGCAAAGGGGGGGACGGGAATGAAAAACTGTTTTTT. It yields the protein CASSKGGDGNEKLFF.

This chain links TRBV7-8 with TRBJ2-2; a weak D match, TRBD1 (6 bases). The CDR3 runs 15 residues. Trimming cost V 10 bases and J 3 bases, with 18 bases left between them. Germline CDR1 SGHVS, CDR2 FQNEAQ. The CDR3 reads CATIAVRGYTGELFF. The CDR3 nucleotides read TGTGCCACTATAGCTGTCAGGGGATACACCGGGGAGCTGTTTTTT. The full variable domain, completed using reference TRBV7-8 and TRBJ2-2, is GAGVSQSPRYKVAKRGQDVALRCDPISGHVSLFWYQQALGQGPEFLTYFQNEAQLDKSGLPSDRFFAERPEGSVSTLKIQRTQQEDSAVYLCATIAVRGYTGELFFGEGSRLTVL.

This chain connects TRBV2 to TRBJ1-5, with D perhaps TRBD1 (5 bases). Germline V gives CDR1 SNHLY, CDR2 FYNNEI. Trimming stripped 6 bases from V and 2 bases from J, with 8 bases between. The CDR3 has 13 amino acids. The CDR3, as DNA: TGTGCCAGCAGGGGGCAAGGCAATCAGCCCCAGCATTTT. Encoded protein: CASRGQGNQPQHF.

This clone is a singleton in its sample. A junction boundary mismatches the germline segment, possibly from a read error. V is TRBV20-1 and J is TRBJ2-3, with TRBD2 matching over 13 bases. This CDR3 region has 11 residues. Germline CDR1 and CDR2: DFQATT and SNEGSKA (reference sequence). The CDR3 protein is CSAKLAGGQIF. The CDR3 DNA follows: TGCAGTGCTAAACTAGCGGGGGGGCAGATTTTT.